This T cell receptor beta chain emerged from a study of blood T cell repertoires in COVID-19. This CDR3 is built from 14 residues. The trim removed 3 bases at V and 5 bases at J, leaving 7 bases unmatched. Germline-derived CDR1 and CDR2 are SGDLS and YYNGEE. This table comes from immunoSEQ multiplex PCR, and its TCRdb copy is limited to in-frame clones, with some not included. The data show fewer than 350,000 clones, roughly 90% seen once. Material for sequencing was peripheral blood. The rearrangement uses TRBV9 and TRBJ2-5; 7 bases line up with TRBD2. The sequence was collected from a man aged 25-45 years with COVID-19, enrolled during active disease. The CDR3 sequence is CASSGTGGPETQYF. In DNA form, the CDR3 reads TGTGCCAGCAGCGGAACGGGGGGACCGGAGACCCAGTACTTC.